This TCR beta chain was identified during a study of blood T cells in healthy people across ages. A J-beta primer mix and a sample-barcoded 5' primer were used in a second PCR of about 7 to 12 cycles. MiXCR was run by TCRdb on the 5' RACE reads, yielding one entry per CDR3 protein. The sample shows about 1.8 million distinct CDR3 sequences, about 49% of them seen only once. The CDR3 length is 11 residues. CDR1 is SQVTM, CDR2 ANQGSEA, per germline. V was clipped by 3 bases and J by 15 bases; unmatched bases: 6. This clonotype has only a few counts. The TCR comes from a woman aged 40 to 50 in good health. What was sequenced was blood. The rearrangement uses TRBV29-1 and TRBJ2-1; TRBD1 aligns across 9 bases. CDR3 bases: TGCAGCGTTGACCCGGGACAGGGTGGGTTCTTC. Its translation is CSVDPGQGGFF.